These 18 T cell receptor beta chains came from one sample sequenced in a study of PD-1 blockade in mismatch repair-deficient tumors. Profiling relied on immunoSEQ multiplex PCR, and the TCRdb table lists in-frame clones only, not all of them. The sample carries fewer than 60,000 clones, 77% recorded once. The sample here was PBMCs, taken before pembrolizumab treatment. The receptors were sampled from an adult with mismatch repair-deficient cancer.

The CDR3, as DNA: TGCGCCAGCAGCAACCTGGCAGGGGACCTTGGAAACACCATATATTTT. It specifies CASSNLAGDLGNTIYF. This chain connects TRBV4-1 to TRBJ1-3; D is possibly TRBD1 (6 bases). The CDR3 spans 16 residues. Trimming removed 5 bases from V and 3 bases from J, with 17 bases in between. CDR1 is MGHRA, CDR2 YSYEKL, per germline.

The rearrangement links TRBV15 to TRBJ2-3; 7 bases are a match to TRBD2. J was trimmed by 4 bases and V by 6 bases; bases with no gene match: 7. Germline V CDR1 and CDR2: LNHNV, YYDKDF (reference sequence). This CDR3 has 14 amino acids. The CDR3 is CATRSGTNADTQYF. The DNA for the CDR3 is TGTGCCACCAGGTCAGGGACTAACGCAGATACGCAGTATTTT.

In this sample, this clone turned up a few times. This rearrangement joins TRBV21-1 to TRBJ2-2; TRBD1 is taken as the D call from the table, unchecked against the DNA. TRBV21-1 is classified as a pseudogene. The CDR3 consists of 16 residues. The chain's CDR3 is CASSRRQGSLTGELFF. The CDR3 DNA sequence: TGTGCCAGCAGCAGGAGACAGGGGAGTCTTACCGGGGAGCTGTTTTTT.

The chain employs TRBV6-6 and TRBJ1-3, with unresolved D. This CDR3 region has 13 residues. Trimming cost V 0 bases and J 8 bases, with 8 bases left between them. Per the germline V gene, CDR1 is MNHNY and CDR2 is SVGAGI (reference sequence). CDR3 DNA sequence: TGTGCCAGCAGTTACTCGATTGGGGACACCATATATTTT. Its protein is CASSYSIGDTIYF.

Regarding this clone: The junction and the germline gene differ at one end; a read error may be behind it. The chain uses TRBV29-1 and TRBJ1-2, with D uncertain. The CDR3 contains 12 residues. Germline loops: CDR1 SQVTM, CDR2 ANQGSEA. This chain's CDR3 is CTVQRTLDGYTF. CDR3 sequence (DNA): TGCACCGTTCAGAGGACCCTAGACGGCTACACCTTC.

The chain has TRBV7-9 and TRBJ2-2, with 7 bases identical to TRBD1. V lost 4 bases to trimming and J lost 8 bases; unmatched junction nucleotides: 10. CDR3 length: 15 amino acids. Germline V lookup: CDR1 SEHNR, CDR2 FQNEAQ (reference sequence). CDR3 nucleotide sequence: TGTGCCAGCAGCTCCGACAGGGAGAGAGTAGGGGAGCTGTTTTTT. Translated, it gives CASSSDRERVGELFF.

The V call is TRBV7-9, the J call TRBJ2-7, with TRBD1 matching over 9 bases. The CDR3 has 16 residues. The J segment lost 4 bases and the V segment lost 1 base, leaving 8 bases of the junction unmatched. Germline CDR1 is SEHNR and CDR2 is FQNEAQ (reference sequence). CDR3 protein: CASSLGSPGQGYEQYF. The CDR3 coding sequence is TGTGCCAGCAGCTTAGGTTCCCCGGGACAGGGTTACGAGCAGTACTTC.

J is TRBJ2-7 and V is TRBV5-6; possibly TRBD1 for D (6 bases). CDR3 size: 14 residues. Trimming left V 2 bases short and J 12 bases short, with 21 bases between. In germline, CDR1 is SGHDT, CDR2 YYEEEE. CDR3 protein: CASSFYRRQEFLYF. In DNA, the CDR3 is TGTGCCAGCAGCTTCTACCGGAGACAGGAATTTCTGTACTTC.

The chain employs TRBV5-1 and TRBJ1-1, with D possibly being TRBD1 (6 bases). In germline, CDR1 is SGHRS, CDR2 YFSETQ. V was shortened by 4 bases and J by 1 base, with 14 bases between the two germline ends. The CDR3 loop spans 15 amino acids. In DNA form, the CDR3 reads TGCGCCAGCAGCGCCCAAACGGGACAGAACACTGAAGCTTTCTTT. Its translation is CASSAQTGQNTEAFF.

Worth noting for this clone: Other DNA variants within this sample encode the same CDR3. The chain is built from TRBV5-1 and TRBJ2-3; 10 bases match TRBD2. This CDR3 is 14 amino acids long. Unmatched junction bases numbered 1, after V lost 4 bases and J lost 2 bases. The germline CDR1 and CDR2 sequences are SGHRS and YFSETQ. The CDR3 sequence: CASSLAGDTDTQYF. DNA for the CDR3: TGCGCCAGCAGCCTAGCGGGAGACACAGATACGCAGTATTTT.

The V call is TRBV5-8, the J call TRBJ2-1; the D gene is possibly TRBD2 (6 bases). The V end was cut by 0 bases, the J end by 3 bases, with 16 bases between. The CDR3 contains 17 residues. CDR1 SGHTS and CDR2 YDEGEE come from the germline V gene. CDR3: CASSLGRGGTHYNEQFF. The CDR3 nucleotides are TGTGCCAGCAGCTTGGGTCGTGGCGGGACCCACTACAATGAGCAGTTCTTC.

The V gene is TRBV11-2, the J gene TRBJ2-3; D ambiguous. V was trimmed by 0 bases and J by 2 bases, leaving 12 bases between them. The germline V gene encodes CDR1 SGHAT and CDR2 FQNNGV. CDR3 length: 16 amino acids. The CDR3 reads CASSLDPGVVTDTQYF. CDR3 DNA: TGTGCCAGCAGCTTAGATCCTGGGGTTGTCACAGATACGCAGTATTTT. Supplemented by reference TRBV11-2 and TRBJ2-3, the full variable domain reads EAGVAQSPRYKIIEKRQSVAFWCNPISGHATLYWYQQILGQGPKLLIQFQNNGVVDDSQLPKDRFSAERLKGVDSTLKIQPAKLEDSAVYLCASSLDPGVVTDTQYFGPGTRLTVL.

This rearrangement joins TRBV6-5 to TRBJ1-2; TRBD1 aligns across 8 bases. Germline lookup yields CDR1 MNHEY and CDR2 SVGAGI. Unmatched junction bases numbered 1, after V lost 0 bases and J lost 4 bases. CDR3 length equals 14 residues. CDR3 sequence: CASSYSGQGYGYTF. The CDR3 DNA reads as TGTGCCAGCAGTTACTCCGGACAGGGCTATGGCTACACCTTC.

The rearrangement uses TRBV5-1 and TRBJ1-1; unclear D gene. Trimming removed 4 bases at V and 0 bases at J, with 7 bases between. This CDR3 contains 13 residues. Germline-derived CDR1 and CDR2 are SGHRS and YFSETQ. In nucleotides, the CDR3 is TGCGCCAGCAGCGCGGGGATGAACACTGAAGCTTTCTTT. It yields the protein CASSAGMNTEAFF.

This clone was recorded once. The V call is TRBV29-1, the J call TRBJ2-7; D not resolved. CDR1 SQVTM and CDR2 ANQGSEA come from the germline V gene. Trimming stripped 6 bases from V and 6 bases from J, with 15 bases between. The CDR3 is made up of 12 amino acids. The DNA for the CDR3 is TGCAGCGTCGGAAAGGGTTTGGGCGAGCAGTACTTC. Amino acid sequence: CSVGKGLGEQYF.

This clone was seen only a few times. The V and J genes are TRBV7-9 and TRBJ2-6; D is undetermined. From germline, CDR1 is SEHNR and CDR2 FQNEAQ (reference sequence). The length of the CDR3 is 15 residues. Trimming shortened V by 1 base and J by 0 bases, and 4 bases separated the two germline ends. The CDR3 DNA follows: TGTGCCAGCAGCTTAGAGGGCTCTGGGGCCAACGTCCTGACTTTC. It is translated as CASSLEGSGANVLTF.

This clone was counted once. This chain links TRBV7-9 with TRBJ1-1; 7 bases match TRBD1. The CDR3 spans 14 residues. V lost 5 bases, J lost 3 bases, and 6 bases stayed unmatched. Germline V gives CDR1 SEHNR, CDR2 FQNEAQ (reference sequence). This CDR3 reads CASSRQGWDTEAFF. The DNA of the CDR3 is TGTGCCAGCAGCAGACAGGGTTGGGACACTGAAGCTTTCTTT. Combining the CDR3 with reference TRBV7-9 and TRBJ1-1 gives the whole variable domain DTGVSQNPRHKITKRGQNVTFRCDPISEHNRLYWYRQTLGQGPEFLTYFQNEAQLEKSRLLSDRFSAERPKGSFSTLEIQRTEQGDSAMYLCASSRQGWDTEAFFGQGTRLTVV.

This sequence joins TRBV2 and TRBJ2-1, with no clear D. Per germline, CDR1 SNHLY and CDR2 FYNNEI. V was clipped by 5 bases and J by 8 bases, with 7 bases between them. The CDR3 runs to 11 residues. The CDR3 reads CASSPYDEQFF. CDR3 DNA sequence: TGTGCCAGCAGTCCTTACGATGAGCAGTTCTTC.